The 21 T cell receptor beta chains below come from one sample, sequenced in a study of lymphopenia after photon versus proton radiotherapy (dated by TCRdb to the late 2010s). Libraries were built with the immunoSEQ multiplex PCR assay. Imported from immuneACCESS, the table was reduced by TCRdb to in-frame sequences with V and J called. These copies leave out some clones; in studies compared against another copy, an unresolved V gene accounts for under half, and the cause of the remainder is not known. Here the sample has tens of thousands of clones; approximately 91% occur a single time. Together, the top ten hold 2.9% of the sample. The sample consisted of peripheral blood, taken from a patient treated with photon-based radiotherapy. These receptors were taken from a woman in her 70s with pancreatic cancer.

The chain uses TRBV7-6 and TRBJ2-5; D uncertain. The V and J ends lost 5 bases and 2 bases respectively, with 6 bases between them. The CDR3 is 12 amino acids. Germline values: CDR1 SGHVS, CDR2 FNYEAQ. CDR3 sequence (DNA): TGTGCCAGCAGCCGACCACAAGAGACCCAGTACTTC. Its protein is CASSRPQETQYF.

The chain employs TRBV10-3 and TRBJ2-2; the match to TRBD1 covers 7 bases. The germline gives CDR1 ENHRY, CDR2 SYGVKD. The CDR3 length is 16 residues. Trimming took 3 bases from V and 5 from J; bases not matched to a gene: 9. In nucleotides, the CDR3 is TGTGCCATCAGTGATTCCGACAGGGTATATACCGGGGAGCTGTTTTTT. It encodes CAISDSDRVYTGELFF.

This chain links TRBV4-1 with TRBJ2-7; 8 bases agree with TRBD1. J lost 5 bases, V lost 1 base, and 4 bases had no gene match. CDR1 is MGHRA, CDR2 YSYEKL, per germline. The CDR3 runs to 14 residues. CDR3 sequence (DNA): TGCGCCAGCAGCCAAGCGACAGGGGTCCACGAGCAGTACTTC. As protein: CASSQATGVHEQYF.

Written as DNA, the CDR3 is TGTGCCAGCAGTTTCGGGCAAAGGGGGGTTGAAAAACTGTTTTTT. This translates into CASSFGQRGVEKLFF. The J gene is TRBJ1-4, the V gene TRBV28, with D possibly matching TRBD1 (6 bases). The ends were cut back, 3 bases at V and 7 bases at J, with 15 bases in the middle. This CDR3 is built from 15 residues. From germline, CDR1 is MDHEN and CDR2 SYDVKM.

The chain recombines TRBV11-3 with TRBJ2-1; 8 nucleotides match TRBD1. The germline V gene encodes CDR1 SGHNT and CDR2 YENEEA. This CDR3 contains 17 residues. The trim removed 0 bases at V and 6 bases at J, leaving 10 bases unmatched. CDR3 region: CASSLDPVTGAINEQFF. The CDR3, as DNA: TGTGCCAGCAGCTTAGATCCGGTGACAGGGGCTATCAATGAGCAGTTCTTC. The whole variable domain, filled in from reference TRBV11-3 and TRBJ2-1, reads EAGVVQSPRYKIIEKKQPVAFWCNPISGHNTLYWYLQNLGQGPELLIRYENEEAVDDSQLPKDRFSAERLKGVDSTLKIQPAELGDSAVYLCASSLDPVTGAINEQFFGPGTRLTVL.

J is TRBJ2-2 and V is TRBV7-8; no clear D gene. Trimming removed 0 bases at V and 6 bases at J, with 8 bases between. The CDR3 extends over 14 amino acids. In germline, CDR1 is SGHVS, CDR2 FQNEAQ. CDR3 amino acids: CASSLALASGELFF. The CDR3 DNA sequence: TGTGCCAGCAGCTTAGCTCTCGCATCCGGGGAGCTGTTTTTT.

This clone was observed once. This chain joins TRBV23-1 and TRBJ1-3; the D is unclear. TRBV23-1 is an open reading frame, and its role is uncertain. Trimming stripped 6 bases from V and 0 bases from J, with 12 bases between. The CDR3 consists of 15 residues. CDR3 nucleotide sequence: TGCGCCAGCAGCACCGACCAGAGCTCTGGAAACACCATATATTTT. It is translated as CASSTDQSSGNTIYF.

The CDR3 DNA reads as TGTGCCAGCAGGTTCCTTGGAGGACCCAAAAACATTCAGTACTTC. Translating gives CASRFLGGPKNIQYF. The chain has TRBV6-5 and TRBJ2-4; a possible D gene is TRBD2 (5 bases). V lost 6 bases, J lost 2 bases, and 14 bases lay in between. Germline values: CDR1 MNHEY, CDR2 SVGAGI. The CDR3 consists of 15 residues.

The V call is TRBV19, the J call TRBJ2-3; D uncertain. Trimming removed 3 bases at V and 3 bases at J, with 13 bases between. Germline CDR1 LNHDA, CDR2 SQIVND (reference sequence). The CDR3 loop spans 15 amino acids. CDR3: CASSISQTGTDTQYF. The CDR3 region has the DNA TGTGCCAGTAGTATTAGTCAGACGGGTACAGATACGCAGTATTTT.

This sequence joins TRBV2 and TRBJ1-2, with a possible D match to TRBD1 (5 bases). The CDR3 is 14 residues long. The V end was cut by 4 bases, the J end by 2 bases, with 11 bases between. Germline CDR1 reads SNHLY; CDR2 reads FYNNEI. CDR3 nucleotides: TGTGCCAGCAGTGGTTGGGGGGGGAACTATGGCTACACCTTC. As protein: CASSGWGGNYGYTF.

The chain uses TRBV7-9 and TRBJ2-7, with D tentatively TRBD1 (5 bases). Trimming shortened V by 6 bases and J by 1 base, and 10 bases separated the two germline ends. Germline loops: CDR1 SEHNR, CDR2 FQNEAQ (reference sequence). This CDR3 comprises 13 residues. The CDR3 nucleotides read TGTGCCAGCAGAACAGGCGCTTCCTACGAGCAGTACTTC. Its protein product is CASRTGASYEQYF.

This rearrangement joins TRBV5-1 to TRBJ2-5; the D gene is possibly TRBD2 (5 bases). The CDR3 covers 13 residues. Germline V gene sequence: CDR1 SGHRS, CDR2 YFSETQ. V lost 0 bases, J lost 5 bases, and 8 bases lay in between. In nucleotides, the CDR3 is TGCGCCAGCAGCTTGGAGGGAGAGGAGACCCAGTACTTC. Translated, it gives CASSLEGEETQYF. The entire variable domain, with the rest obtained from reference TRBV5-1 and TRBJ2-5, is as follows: KAGVTQTPRYLIKTRGQQVTLSCSPISGHRSVSWYQQTPGQGLQFLFEYFSETQRNKGNFPGRFSGRQFSNSRSEMNVSTLELGDSALYLCASSLEGEETQYFGPGTRLLVL.

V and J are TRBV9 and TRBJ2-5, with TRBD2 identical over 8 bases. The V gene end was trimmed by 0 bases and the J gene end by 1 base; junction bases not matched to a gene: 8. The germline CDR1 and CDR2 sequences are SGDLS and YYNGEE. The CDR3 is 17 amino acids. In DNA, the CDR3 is TGTGCCAGCAGCGTAGACCCGGGAGGGCCTTTCCAAGAGACCCAGTACTTC. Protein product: CASSVDPGGPFQETQYF.

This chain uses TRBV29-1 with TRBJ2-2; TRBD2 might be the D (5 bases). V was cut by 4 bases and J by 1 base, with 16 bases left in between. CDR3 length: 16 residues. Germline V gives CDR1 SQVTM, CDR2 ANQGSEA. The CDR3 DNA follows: TGCAGCGTTGTAACCCCCCGTGGGAGGAACACCGGGGAGCTGTTTTTT. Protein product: CSVVTPRGRNTGELFF.

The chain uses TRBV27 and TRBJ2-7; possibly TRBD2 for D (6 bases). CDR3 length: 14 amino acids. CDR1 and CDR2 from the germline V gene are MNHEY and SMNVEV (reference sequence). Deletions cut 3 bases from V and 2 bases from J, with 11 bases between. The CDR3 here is CASSLVSGPYEQYF. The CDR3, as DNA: TGTGCCAGCAGTTTGGTTAGCGGTCCCTACGAGCAGTACTTC.

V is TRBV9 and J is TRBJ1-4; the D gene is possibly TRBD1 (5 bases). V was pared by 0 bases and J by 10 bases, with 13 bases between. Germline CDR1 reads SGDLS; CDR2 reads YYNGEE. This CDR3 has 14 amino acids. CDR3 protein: CASSVAGTGGKLFF. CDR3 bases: TGTGCCAGCAGCGTAGCCGGGACGGGGGGAAAACTGTTTTTT. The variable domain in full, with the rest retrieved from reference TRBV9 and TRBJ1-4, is DSGVTQTPKHLITATGQRVTLRCSPRSGDLSVYWYQQSLDQGLQFLIQYYNGEERAKGNILERFSAQQFPDLHSELNLSSLELGDSALYFCASSVAGTGGKLFFGSGTQLSVL.

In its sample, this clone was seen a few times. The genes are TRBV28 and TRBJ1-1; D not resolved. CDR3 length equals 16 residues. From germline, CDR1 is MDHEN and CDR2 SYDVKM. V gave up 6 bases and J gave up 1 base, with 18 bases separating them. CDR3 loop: CASRPGTAFGNTEAFF. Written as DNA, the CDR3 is TGTGCCAGCAGGCCCGGTACGGCCTTCGGGAACACTGAAGCTTTCTTT.

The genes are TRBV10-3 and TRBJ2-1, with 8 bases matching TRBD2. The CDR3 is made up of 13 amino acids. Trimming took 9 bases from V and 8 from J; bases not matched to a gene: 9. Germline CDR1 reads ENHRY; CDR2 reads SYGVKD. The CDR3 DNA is TGTGCCATAGCTAGCCGGGAGGGTTATGAGCAGTTCTTC. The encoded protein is CAIASREGYEQFF.

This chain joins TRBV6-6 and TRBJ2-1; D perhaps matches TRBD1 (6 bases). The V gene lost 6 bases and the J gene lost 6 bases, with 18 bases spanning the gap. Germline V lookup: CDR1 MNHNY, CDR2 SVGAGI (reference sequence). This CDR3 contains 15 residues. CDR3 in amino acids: CASRSRDTEANEQFF. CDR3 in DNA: TGTGCCAGCAGGAGCCGGGACACGGAAGCCAATGAGCAGTTCTTC.

DNA of the CDR3: TGTGCCAGCAGCACCACCTATACAGGGGGGGAAGGCTACACCTTC. Translated: CASSTTYTGGEGYTF. This chain joins TRBV28 and TRBJ1-2; 8 bases fit TRBD1. Germline V CDR1 and CDR2: MDHEN, SYDVKM. The CDR3 totals 15 residues. V trimming: 6 bases; J trimming: 8 bases; junction bases outside the gene matches: 14.

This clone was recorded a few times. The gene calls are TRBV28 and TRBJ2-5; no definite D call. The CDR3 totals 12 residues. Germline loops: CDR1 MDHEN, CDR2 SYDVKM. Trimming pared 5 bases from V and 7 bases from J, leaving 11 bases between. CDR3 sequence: CASSLTSRTQYF. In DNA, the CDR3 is TGTGCCAGCAGTCTGACGTCTAGGACCCAGTACTTC.